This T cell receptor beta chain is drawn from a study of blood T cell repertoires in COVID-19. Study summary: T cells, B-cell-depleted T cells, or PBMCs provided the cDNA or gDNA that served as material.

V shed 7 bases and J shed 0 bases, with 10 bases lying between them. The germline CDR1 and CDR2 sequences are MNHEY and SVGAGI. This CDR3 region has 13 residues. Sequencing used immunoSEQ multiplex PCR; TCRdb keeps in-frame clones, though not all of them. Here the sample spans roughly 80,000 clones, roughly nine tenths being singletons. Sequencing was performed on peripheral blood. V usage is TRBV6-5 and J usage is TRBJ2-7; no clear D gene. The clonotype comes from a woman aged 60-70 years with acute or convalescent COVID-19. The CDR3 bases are TGTGCCAGCAATAAGGCGGACTCCTACGAGCAGTACTTC. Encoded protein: CASNKADSYEQYF.